Listed here are 21 T cell receptor beta chains from one sample, sequenced in a study of T-cell memory formation after mild COVID-19. TCRdb independently ran MiXCR on the 5' RACE reads; one entry per CDR3 protein. The table shows fewer than 650,000 distinct CDR3 sequences, with around 16% occurring only once. The sample taken for sequencing was PBMCs or a T cell subset sorted from them (not recorded which). The receptors were sampled from an adult woman who had mild COVID-19 (a few samples of this study predate the infection). Cell type and time point are not known.

The J gene is TRBJ2-7, the V gene TRBV18, with a possible D match to TRBD1 (6 bases). The germline V gene has CDR1 KGHSH and CDR2 LQKENI. The length of the CDR3 is 14 residues. V was clipped by 4 bases and J by 4 bases, with 14 bases between them. CDR3 residues: CASSLYGTNYEQYF. The CDR3 DNA follows: TGTGCCAGCTCACTCTACGGGACAAATTACGAGCAGTACTTC. The variable domain in full, with the rest retrieved from reference TRBV18 and TRBJ2-7, is NAGVMQNPRHLVRRRGQEARLRCSPMKGHSHVYWYRQLPEEGLKFMVYLQKENIIDESGMPKERFSAEFPKEGPSILRIQQVVRGDSAAYFCASSLYGTNYEQYFGPGTRLTVT.

This clonotype turned up a few times. The V and J genes are TRBV7-9 and TRBJ2-3, with 8 nucleotides matching TRBD1. The length of the CDR3 is 15 residues. Germline V gives CDR1 SEHNR, CDR2 FQNEAQ (reference sequence). With 6 bases clipped from V and 6 bases from J, the junction kept 11 bases outside the gene matches. DNA of the CDR3: TGTGCCAGCAGTTCCCGGGACAGGCCACTGGATACGCAGTATTTT. It encodes CASSSRDRPLDTQYF. The variable domain in full, completed from reference TRBV7-9 and TRBJ2-3, reads DTGVSQNPRHKITKRGQNVTFRCDPISEHNRLYWYRQTLGQGPEFLTYFQNEAQLEKSRLLSDRFSAERPKGSFSTLEIQRTEQGDSAMYLCASSSRDRPLDTQYFGPGTRLTVL.

This clonotype turned up a few times. This chain joins TRBV4-1 and TRBJ1-2; D not certain. Germline V gene lookup returns CDR1 MGHRA and CDR2 YSYEKL. The CDR3 extends over 15 amino acids. V was cut by 0 bases and J by 5 bases, with 13 bases left in between. Here the CDR3 reads CASSQDNSRHYGYTF. DNA of the CDR3: TGCGCCAGCAGCCAAGACAACAGTAGGCATTATGGCTACACCTTC.

This chain uses TRBV7-2 with TRBJ2-5; 15 positions agree with TRBD2. This CDR3 is 19 amino acids long. The J segment lost 1 base and the V segment lost 4 bases, leaving 10 bases of the junction unmatched. CDR1 is SGHTA, CDR2 FQGNSA, per germline. The CDR3 nucleotides are TGTGCCAGCAGCTCCGTCGGGACTAGCGGGAGGACCCTCCAAGAGACCCAGTACTTC. This encodes CASSSVGTSGRTLQETQYF.

The rearrangement uses TRBV29-1 and TRBJ1-2, with 11 positions matching TRBD1. CDR3 length: 13 amino acids. V was pared by 5 bases and J by 8 bases, with 7 bases of the junction left unmatched. The germline V gene has CDR1 SQVTM and CDR2 ANQGSEA. The CDR3 sequence: CSVLGQGAGGYTF. The CDR3 nucleotides read TGCAGCGTTCTCGGACAGGGGGCTGGCGGCTACACCTTC.

This clonotype has a count of ten or more. This chain links TRBV7-9 with TRBJ2-7; D possibly corresponds to TRBD2 (6 bases). V was clipped by 5 bases and J by 5 bases, with 19 bases between them. CDR1 and CDR2 from the germline V gene are SEHNR and FQNEAQ (reference sequence). The CDR3 is 15 amino acids. CDR3 nucleotides: TGTGCCAGCAGCCGAGGGGACTCCGAGTCGGACGAGCAGTACTTC. Residues: CASSRGDSESDEQYF.

The chain employs TRBV3-1 and TRBJ1-2, with 9 bases identical to TRBD1. V was pared by 4 bases and J by 8 bases, with 14 bases of the junction left unmatched. CDR3 length: 16 residues. The germline gives CDR1 LGHDT, CDR2 YNNKEL (reference sequence). The CDR3 loop reads CASSRPPGGQGGGYTF. CDR3 nucleotide sequence: TGTGCCAGCAGCCGACCCCCGGGGGGACAGGGAGGCGGCTACACCTTC.

Comments on this clonotype: Just one base apart from a much larger clone, this may be a read error. V usage is TRBV5-6 and J usage is TRBJ1-1; no clear D. From germline, CDR1 is SGHDT and CDR2 YYEEEE. V lost 3 bases and J lost 1, with 10 bases in between. CDR3 size: 14 residues. The CDR3 spells CASSYFAGNTEAFF. CDR3 in DNA: TGTGCCAGCAGCTACTTCGCGGGGAACACTGAAGCTTTCTTT.

This clonotype has just a few counts. This chain uses TRBV12-3 or TRBV12-4 with TRBJ1-1; 7 bases map to TRBD1. The CDR3 loop spans 14 amino acids. J gave up 3 bases and V 6 bases, and 7 bases lay outside the gene matches. CDR3 in amino acids: CASSQGGGDTEAFF. The CDR3 nucleotides are TGTGCCAGCAGCCAGGGGGGTGGAGACACTGAAGCTTTCTTT.

Ten or more counts support this clonotype. V and J are TRBV4-3 and TRBJ2-1; D assignment may be TRBD1 or TRBD2 (5 bases each). The CDR3 runs 13 residues. V was shortened by 4 bases and J by 7 bases, with 11 bases between the two germline ends. Germline V lookup: CDR1 LGHNA, CDR2 YSLEER. CDR3 loop: CASSLRGLNEQFF. The CDR3 DNA is TGCGCCAGCAGCCTCCGGGGCCTGAATGAGCAGTTCTTC.

The chain has TRBV9 and TRBJ1-5; 7 positions match TRBD1. The germline CDR1 and CDR2 sequences are SGDLS and YYNGEE. This CDR3 is built from 13 residues. The junction had 9 bases not matched to a gene; V was cut back by 3 bases and J by 12 bases. This CDR3 reads CASSASTGERQHF. CDR3 DNA sequence: TGTGCCAGCAGCGCCTCAACAGGGGAGCGCCAGCATTTT.

This clonotype was seen more than once but under ten times. V gene TRBV9 combines with J gene TRBJ2-5, with 9 bases identical to TRBD2. This CDR3 contains 16 residues. The germline V gene has CDR1 SGDLS and CDR2 YYNGEE. Trimming took 2 bases from V and 1 from J; bases not matched to a gene: 6. DNA for the CDR3: TGTGCCAGCAGCGTCCCACTTAGCGGGGGCCAAGAGACCCAGTACTTC. Its protein product is CASSVPLSGGQETQYF.

There are a few counts of this clonotype. This chain connects TRBV4-1 to TRBJ1-5; D gene ambiguous. CDR3 length: 17 residues. Looked up from germline, CDR1 is MGHRA and CDR2 is YSYEKL. V gave up 0 bases and J gave up 6 bases, with 18 bases separating them. The CDR3 DNA reads as TGCGCCAGCAGCCAAGATATCGTGGCAGGAATGGCTCAGCCCCAGCATTTT. Translating it yields CASSQDIVAGMAQPQHF.

This chain uses TRBV12-3 or TRBV12-4 with TRBJ1-2; a possible D gene is TRBD1 (6 bases). The CDR3 totals 16 residues. Trimming stripped 6 bases from V and 5 bases from J, with 22 bases between. The CDR3 sequence: CASSNPGNYRDYGYTF. The CDR3 coding sequence is TGTGCCAGCAGCAATCCAGGGAATTACAGGGATTATGGCTACACCTTC.

For this clonotype: Relative to the germline gene, one junction end is altered; a read error may explain this. The V and J genes are TRBV7-7 and TRBJ2-5; 8 positions agree with TRBD1. CDR3 length equals 16 residues. Germline values: CDR1 SSHAT, CDR2 FNYEAQ (reference sequence). This CDR3 is CASSLVGTGIQETQYF. For the CDR3, the DNA is TGTGCTAGCAGCTTAGTCGGGACAGGTATCCAAGAGACCCAGTACTTC.

This clonotype was observed a few times. The chain couples TRBV11-3 to TRBJ1-1; possible D gene TRBD1, 5 bases. This CDR3 spans 14 amino acids. Germline V gene sequence: CDR1 SGHNT, CDR2 YENEEA. V lost 10 bases and J lost 3, with 18 bases in between. CDR3 in amino acids: CATSRVGGDTEAFF. The CDR3 coding sequence is TGTGCCACCTCCCGGGTTGGGGGGGACACTGAAGCTTTCTTT.

J is TRBJ2-5 and V is TRBV30, with TRBD1 as a possible D gene (7 bases). V lost 4 bases and J lost 4, with 19 bases in between. Germline V gives CDR1 GTSNPN, CDR2 SVGIG (reference sequence). This CDR3 is 15 amino acids long. This CDR3 is CAWNRAGGFGETQYF. Here the CDR3 DNA reads TGTGCCTGGAATAGGGCAGGGGGGTTCGGAGAGACCCAGTACTTC.

This clonotype has only a few counts. The J gene is TRBJ2-1, the V gene TRBV2; 9 positions match TRBD2. Germline V gene data show CDR1 as SNHLY and CDR2 as FYNNEI. Trimming at V came to 6 bases and at J to 9 bases, leaving 12 bases not matched to a gene. The length of the CDR3 is 15 residues. CDR3 protein: CASRLAGGAVTEQFF. Written as DNA, the CDR3 is TGTGCCAGCAGGTTGGCGGGAGGGGCCGTCACTGAGCAGTTCTTC.

This clonotype occurred a few times. The CDR3 nucleotides read TGTGCCAGCGCCCCCTCCTCAAGCTCCTACGAGCAGTACTTC. It translates to CASAPSSSSYEQYF. The V call is TRBV5-4, the J call TRBJ2-7; no clear D gene. Germline loops: CDR1 SGHNT, CDR2 YYREEE (reference sequence). V dropped 7 bases and J dropped 0 bases, with 14 bases sitting between them. CDR3 length: 14 residues.

The chain employs TRBV5-1 and TRBJ2-7; 9 bases match TRBD1. V gave up 4 bases and J gave up 2 bases; unmatched junction bases: 10. CDR1 and CDR2 (germline): SGHRS, YFSETQ. The length of the CDR3 is 16 residues. The CDR3 DNA reads TGCGCCAGCAGCGGAAGTGGACAGGGGATCCCCTACGAGCAGTACTTC. It translates to CASSGSGQGIPYEQYF.

This clonotype was seen more than once but under ten times. The chain links TRBV7-2 to TRBJ2-2, with D possibly being TRBD2 (6 bases). This CDR3 spans 19 amino acids. CDR1 is SGHTA, CDR2 FQGNSA, per germline. The V and J ends lost 0 bases and 7 bases respectively, with 24 bases between them. The CDR3: CASSLAAFLSGGGGGELFF. CDR3 DNA sequence: TGTGCCAGCAGCTTAGCGGCGTTTTTATCCGGGGGAGGTGGCGGGGAGCTGTTTTTT.